This T cell receptor (beta chain) was sequenced during a study of vaccination and CD4 T cells after COVID-19. About the study: Each person enrolled got two BNT162b2 or mRNA-1273 vaccine doses. The cells were exposed to overlapping spike peptides originating from SARS-CoV-2, HCoV-NL63, HCoV-OC43 and HCoV-229E for stimulation.

As for this clonotype: Its antigen is currently unknown.

Oncomine TCR Beta short-read sequencing was applied to DNA from cultured CD4+ T cells. Researchers extracted genomic DNA from CD4+ T cells that had been cultured. MiXCR, applied by TCRdb to the PCR reads, yields one record per CDR3 protein. The table has approximately 16,000 distinct CDR3 sequences, about a third seen once. Treatment indicated: roughly 11-day PBMC culture with coronavirus spike peptide pools or control peptides (ViraFEST assay). The CDR3 sequence is 11 residues long. In germline, CDR1 is LNHDA, CDR2 SQIVND (reference sequence). V was cut by 5 bases and J by 8 bases, with 4 bases left in between. General study results and limits: Convalescent patients saw a median about 86% of their reactive clones show up only after vaccination.

This TCR was sampled from a human donor who received a COVID-19 vaccine. The sequenced sample was CD4+ T cells from blood, cultured in vitro, obtained before SARS-CoV-2 vaccination. The chain has TRBV19 and TRBJ1-6, with D unresolved. The CDR3 is CASSQDSPLHF. In nucleotides, the CDR3 is TGTGCCAGTAGTCAGGATTCACCCCTCCACTTT.